This T cell receptor beta chain was sequenced during a study of blood T cell repertoires in COVID-19. The protocol was immunoSEQ multiplex PCR, while the TCRdb copy is restricted to in-frame clones and leaves out a portion. The sample yields around 150,000 clones, about 85% seen once. This clone was seen only once. The junction had 11 bases not matched to a gene; V was cut back by 4 bases and J by 5 bases. The CDR3 covers 16 residues. Per germline, CDR1 MGHDK and CDR2 SYGVNS. This clonotype was obtained from a man aged 40-49 years with acute or convalescent COVID-19. Sample: peripheral blood. V gene TRBV25-1 combines with J gene TRBJ1-5; TRBD1 aligns across 7 bases. The CDR3 protein is CASSGNRGRTDQPQHF. The CDR3 bases are TGTGCCAGCAGTGGAAACAGGGGACGGACAGATCAGCCCCAGCATTTT.